These 14 T cell receptor beta chains were all obtained from the same sample, sequenced in a study of CXCR3-negative and CXCR3-positive naive CD8 T cells. TRB cDNA libraries were made by UMI-labeled 5' RACE. TCRdb reprocessed the 5' RACE reads and stores each CDR3 protein as one record, lacking DNA. The sample totals about 24,000 distinct CDR3 sequences. The specimen sequenced was naive CXCR3- CD8+ T cells from blood. Sample subset: CD45RO-CCR7+CD27+CD95- naive CD8+ T cells lacking CXCR3 (TNR3-). These receptors all come from a human donor in good health. Some clones in this sample may be carry-over from other donors' samples.

The chain joins TRBV29-1 to TRBJ2-3; TCRdb outputs TRBD1, but without DNA this stays unchecked. The CDR3 runs to 14 residues. Germline-derived CDR1 and CDR2 are SQVTM and ANQGSEA. The CDR3 here is CSVTYWGRTDTQYF.

The chain has TRBV29-1 and TRBJ1-4. The CDR3 spans 11 residues. Germline CDR1 and CDR2: SQVTM and ANQGSEA. CDR3 residues: CSGIGNEKLFF.

The V call is TRBV7-9, the J call TRBJ2-1; the TCRdb call, TRBD1, lacks DNA for checking. The CDR3 is 12 residues long. In germline, CDR1 is SEHNR, CDR2 FQNEAQ (reference sequence). The CDR3: CASSLSRGEQFF.

V usage is TRBV7-2 and J usage is TRBJ2-3; TCRdb calls TRBD1, which cannot be checked without DNA. The CDR3 is made up of 14 amino acids. Per the germline V gene, CDR1 is SGHTA and CDR2 is FQGNSA. CDR3 in amino acids: CASSLIGGLDTQYF. The full variable domain, completed using reference TRBV7-2 and TRBJ2-3, is GAGVSQSPSNKVTEKGKDVELRCDPISGHTALYWYRQSLGQGLEFLIYFQGNSAPDKSGLPSDRFSAERTGGSVSTLTIQRTQQEDSAVYLCASSLIGGLDTQYFGPGTRLTVL.

The chain has TRBV7-8 and TRBJ2-3; TCRdb reports TRBD1, a call that lacks DNA to check it against. CDR1 and CDR2 from the germline V gene are SGHVS and FQNEAQ. This CDR3 has 15 amino acids. The CDR3 protein is CASTPDRGLTDTQYF.

The CDR3 sequence is CASSQTPDPSGGAFVEQFF. The chain recombines TRBV4-3 with TRBJ2-1; TCRdb indicates TRBD2, and absent DNA this call remains unverified. This CDR3 is built from 19 residues. Germline CDR1 LGHNA, CDR2 YSLEER.

The gene calls are TRBV28 and TRBJ1-5; the TRBD1 assignment by TCRdb is unverifiable without DNA. Germline CDR1 MDHEN, CDR2 SYDVKM. The CDR3 is 12 amino acids. This CDR3 is CASSRGNQPQHF.

The chain employs TRBV28 and TRBJ2-7; TCRdb's D call, TRBD1, is unchecked because there is no DNA. CDR1 and CDR2 (germline): MDHEN, SYDVKM. The CDR3 is 14 residues long. The CDR3 sequence is CASSTGTNFYEQYF.

The V and J genes are TRBV7-8 and TRBJ2-1; the TCRdb call, TRBD2, lacks DNA for checking. CDR3 length: 15 residues. Germline loops: CDR1 SGHVS, CDR2 FQNEAQ. CDR3 sequence: CASSFPGTSRNEQFF.

The CDR3 loop is CASSGGPSYEQYF. The V and J genes are TRBV9 and TRBJ2-7; the TCRdb D gene call, TRBD1, has no DNA to confirm it. This CDR3 is 13 amino acids long. Germline CDR1 is SGDLS and CDR2 is YYNGEE.

By frequency, this clonotype is medium-sized. The chain combines TRBV18 with TRBJ2-3; TCRdb names TRBD2, which stays unverified in the absence of DNA. Germline V gives CDR1 KGHSH, CDR2 LQKENI. The CDR3 is made up of 18 amino acids. CDR3 loop: CASSLSPIAELYTDTQYF.

The chain recombines TRBV7-6 with TRBJ2-7; the TRBD1 assignment by TCRdb is unverifiable without DNA. The CDR3 has 12 residues. Germline assignment: CDR1 SGHVS and CDR2 FNYEAQ. The CDR3 loop is CASSGEDRGQYF.

J is TRBJ2-2 and V is TRBV6-2 or TRBV6-3. The CDR3 covers 15 residues. Germline CDR1 MNHEY, CDR2 SVGEGT. CDR3 amino acids: CASSYPRLTGWELFF.

This chain links TRBV29-1 with TRBJ2-1; TCRdb reports TRBD2, a call that lacks DNA to check it against. Germline values: CDR1 SQVTM, CDR2 ANQGSEA. This CDR3 is built from 13 residues. The CDR3: CSDSGGSYNEQFF.